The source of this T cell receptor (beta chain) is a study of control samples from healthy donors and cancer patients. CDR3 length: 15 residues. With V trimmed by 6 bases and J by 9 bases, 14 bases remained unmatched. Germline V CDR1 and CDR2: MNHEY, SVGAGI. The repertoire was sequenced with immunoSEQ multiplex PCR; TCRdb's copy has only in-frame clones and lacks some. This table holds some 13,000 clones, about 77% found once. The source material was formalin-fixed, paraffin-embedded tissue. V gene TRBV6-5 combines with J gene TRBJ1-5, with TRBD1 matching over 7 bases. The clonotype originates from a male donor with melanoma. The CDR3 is CASREDRTHHPPQHF. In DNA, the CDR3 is TGTGCCAGCAGAGAGGACAGGACCCACCATCCGCCCCAGCATTTT.